The following is a T cell receptor beta chain sequence with its context. The antigen is undetermined. V lost 2 bases, J lost 4 bases, and 6 bases lay in between. Germline loops: CDR1 SGDLS, CDR2 YYNGEE. The CDR3 contains 12 residues. The entry originates in a study of cytomegalovirus exposure and HLA in healthy donors. Study-wide results and caveats: Sequences of the TCR beta chain were said to predict the HLA-A and HLA-B alleles of most subjects accurately.

The PCR used 60 Vbeta and 13 Jbeta primers. TCRdb's table, derived via immunoSEQ multiplex PCR, lists solely in-frame clones and lacks some. The sample shows tens of thousands of clones, 75% to 80% of them seen only once. The sequence was obtained from a female donor in good health and CMV-seronegative. The sequenced sample consisted of PBMCs. This chain uses TRBV9 with TRBJ2-5; D gene ambiguous. CDR3 sequence reads: CASSVTGETQYF. The CDR3 DNA reads as TGTGCCAGCAGCGTCACGGGAGAGACCCAGTACTTC. The full variable domain, with the rest looked up from reference TRBV9 and TRBJ2-5, is DSGVTQTPKHLITATGQRVTLRCSPRSGDLSVYWYQQSLDQGLQFLIQYYNGEERAKGNILERFSAQQFPDLHSELNLSSLELGDSALYFCASSVTGETQYFGPGTRLLVL.